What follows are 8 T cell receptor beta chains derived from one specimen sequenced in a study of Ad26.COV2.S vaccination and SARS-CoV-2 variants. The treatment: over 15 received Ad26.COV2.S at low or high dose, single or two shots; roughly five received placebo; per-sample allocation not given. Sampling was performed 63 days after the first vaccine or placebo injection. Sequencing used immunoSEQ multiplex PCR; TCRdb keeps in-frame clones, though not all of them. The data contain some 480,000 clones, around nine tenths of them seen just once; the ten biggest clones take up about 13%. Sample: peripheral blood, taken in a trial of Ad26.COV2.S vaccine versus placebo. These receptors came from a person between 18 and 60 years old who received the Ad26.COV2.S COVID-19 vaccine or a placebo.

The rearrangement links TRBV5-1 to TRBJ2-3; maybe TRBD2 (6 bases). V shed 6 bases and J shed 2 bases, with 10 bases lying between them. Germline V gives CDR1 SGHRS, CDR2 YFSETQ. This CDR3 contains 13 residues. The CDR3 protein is CASKAGITDTQYF. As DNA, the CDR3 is TGCGCCAGCAAGGCGGGGATCACAGATACGCAGTATTTT.

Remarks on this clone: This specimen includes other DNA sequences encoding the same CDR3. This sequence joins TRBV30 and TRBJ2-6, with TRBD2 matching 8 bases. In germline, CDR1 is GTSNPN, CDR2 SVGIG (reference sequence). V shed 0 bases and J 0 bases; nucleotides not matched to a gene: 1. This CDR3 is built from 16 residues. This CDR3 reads CAWSVRGGSGANVLTF. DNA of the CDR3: TGTGCCTGGAGTGTACGGGGGGGCTCTGGGGCCAACGTCCTGACTTTC.

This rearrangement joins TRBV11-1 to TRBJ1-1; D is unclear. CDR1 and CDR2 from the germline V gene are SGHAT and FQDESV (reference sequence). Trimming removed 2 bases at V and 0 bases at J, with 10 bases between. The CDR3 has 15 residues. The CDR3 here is CASSLLGDVNTEAFF. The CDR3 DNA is TGTGCCAGCAGCTTATTGGGTGACGTGAACACTGAAGCTTTCTTT.

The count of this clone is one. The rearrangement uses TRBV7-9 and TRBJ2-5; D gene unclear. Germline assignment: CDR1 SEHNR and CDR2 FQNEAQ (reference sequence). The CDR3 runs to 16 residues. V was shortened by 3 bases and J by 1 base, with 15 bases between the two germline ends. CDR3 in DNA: TGTGCCAGCAGCTTGAGTGCTAGTGGGTCCCAAGAGACCCAGTACTTC. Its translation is CASSLSASGSQETQYF.

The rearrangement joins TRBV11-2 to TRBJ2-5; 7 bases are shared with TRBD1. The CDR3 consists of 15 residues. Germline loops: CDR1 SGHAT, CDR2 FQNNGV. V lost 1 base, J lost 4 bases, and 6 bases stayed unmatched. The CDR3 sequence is CASSLGYRGSETQYF. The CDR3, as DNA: TGTGCCAGCAGCTTAGGGTACAGGGGTTCAGAGACCCAGTACTTC.

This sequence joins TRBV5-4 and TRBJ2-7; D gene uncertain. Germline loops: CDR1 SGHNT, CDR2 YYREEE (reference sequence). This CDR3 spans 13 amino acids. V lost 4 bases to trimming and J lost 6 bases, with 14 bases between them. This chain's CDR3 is CASSPPGAREQYF. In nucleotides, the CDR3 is TGTGCCAGCAGCCCCCCTGGAGCCCGCGAGCAGTACTTC.

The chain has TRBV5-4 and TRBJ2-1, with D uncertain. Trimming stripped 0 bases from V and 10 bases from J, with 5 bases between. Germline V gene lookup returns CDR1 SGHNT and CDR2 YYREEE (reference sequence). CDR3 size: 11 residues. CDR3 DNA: TGTGCCAGCAGCTTGGCCGGCGAGCAGTTCTTC. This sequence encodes CASSLAGEQFF.

The CDR3 sequence: CATGFNQPQHF. CDR3 bases: TGTGCCACAGGTTTCAATCAGCCCCAGCATTTT. The V gene is TRBV19, the J gene TRBJ1-5; D is unclear. In germline, CDR1 is LNHDA, CDR2 SQIVND (reference sequence). Trimming cost V 10 bases and J 3 bases, with 7 bases left between them. The CDR3 is 11 amino acids.